This T cell receptor (beta chain) was obtained from a study of blood T cell repertoires in COVID-19. The wider study: Sites across the United States, Italy and Spain contributed samples from acute and convalescent COVID-19. T cells, B-cell-depleted T cells, or PBMCs supplied cDNA or gDNA.

The CDR3 loop spans 14 amino acids. The ends were cut back, 5 bases at V and 4 bases at J, with 12 bases in the middle. Germline V gene lookup returns CDR1 SGHVS and CDR2 FQNEAQ. Study processing details: From reference gene primer amplification, estimates of nucleated cell counts were derived. Some clones are missing from TCRdb's copy, which holds only in-frame ones; the method was immunoSEQ multiplex PCR. From that table come the V and J calls and clone size; the DNA was used to work out D and trimming. Of over 90,000 clones in the sample, around 84% were seen once. V usage is TRBV7-8 and J usage is TRBJ2-4; the D gene is possibly TRBD2 (6 bases). Input material: peripheral blood. This TCR was recovered from a woman between 55 and 75 years old in a cohort sampled during active or convalescent COVID-19. The CDR3 loop reads CASSPQGGKNIQYF. CDR3 nucleotide sequence: TGTGCCAGCAGCCCTCAGGGAGGTAAAAACATTCAGTACTTC.